This T cell receptor (beta chain) emerged from a study of cytomegalovirus exposure and HLA in healthy donors. PCR was performed using 60 Vbeta and 13 Jbeta primers. The table came from immunoSEQ multiplex PCR; TCRdb's copy has only in-frame clones and leaves some out. This repertoire includes about 99,000 clones. V was clipped by 5 bases and J by 4 bases, with 17 bases between them. This CDR3 region has 15 residues. Germline-derived CDR1 and CDR2 are SEHNR and FQNEAQ (reference sequence). Input material: PBMCs. This chain joins TRBV7-9 and TRBJ2-5; D is possibly TRBD2 (5 bases). The receptor comes from a middle-aged man in good health and CMV-seronegative. The CDR3 coding sequence is TGTGCCAGCAGCCTCCGCCGACTTGGGAGAGAGACCCAGTACTTC. As protein: CASSLRRLGRETQYF. The whole variable domain, remainder taken from reference TRBV7-9 and TRBJ2-5, is DTGVSQNPRHKITKRGQNVTFRCDPISEHNRLYWYRQTLGQGPEFLTYFQNEAQLEKSRLLSDRFSAERPKGSFSTLEIQRTEQGDSAMYLCASSLRRLGRETQYFGPGTRLLVL.